Shown below are 11 T cell receptor beta chains from a single sample sequenced in a study of T cell responses to AZD1222 COVID-19 vaccine. The table came from immunoSEQ multiplex PCR; TCRdb's copy has only in-frame clones and leaves some out. The data hold more than 85,000 clones, with about 87% observed a single time. Sequenced here: peripheral blood, sampled 28 days after the second AZD1222 dose. These receptors were obtained from an adult who received the AZD1222 COVID-19 vaccine.

J is TRBJ2-1 and V is TRBV14; 9 bases are shared with TRBD2. The germline CDR1 and CDR2 sequences are SGHDN and FVKESK. V was clipped by 6 bases and J by 9 bases; unmatched bases: 9. There are 14 residues in the CDR3. The CDR3 spells CASSSSGRLSEQFF. The DNA for the CDR3 is TGTGCCAGCAGTTCGAGCGGGAGGTTAAGTGAGCAGTTCTTC.

This chain joins TRBV6-5 and TRBJ1-6, with 7 bases that match TRBD1. This CDR3 is 14 amino acids long. Germline CDR1 MNHEY, CDR2 SVGAGI. V lost 6 bases to trimming and J lost 7 bases; unmatched junction nucleotides: 6. The CDR3 loop is CASSHLGGNSPLHF. The CDR3 nucleotides are TGTGCCAGCAGCCACTTAGGGGGCAATTCACCCCTCCACTTT.

The V and J genes are TRBV9 and TRBJ1-2; tentatively, D is TRBD1 (6 bases). The germline V gene encodes CDR1 SGDLS and CDR2 YYNGEE. The CDR3 contains 15 residues. The ends were cut back, 5 bases at V and 4 bases at J, with 18 bases in the middle. CDR3 bases: TGTGCCAGCAGTGTGGGGGGGACAACACCCTATGGCTACACCTTC. Its protein product is CASSVGGTTPYGYTF.

This CDR3 is CASSQGREGRSPLHF. Written as DNA, the CDR3 is TGTGCCAGCAGCCAAGGGCGTGAGGGGAGGTCACCCCTCCACTTT. The rearrangement links TRBV3-1 (or the pseudogene TRBV3-2) to TRBJ1-6; tentatively, D is TRBD1 (5 bases). Trimming pared 1 base from V and 10 bases from J, leaving 14 bases between. Germline V CDR1 and CDR2: LGHDT, YNNKEL (reference sequence). The CDR3 runs to 15 residues.

As for this clone: An end of the junction does not agree with germline; a read error may underlie this. The rearrangement joins TRBV6-5 to TRBJ2-1; TRBD1 or TRBD2 may be the D gene (5 bases each). The CDR3 length is 12 residues. From germline, CDR1 is MNHEY and CDR2 SVGAGI. CDR3 in DNA: TGCGGTACCGGGACCCCTCTCAATGAGCAGTTCTTC. It is translated as CGTGTPLNEQFF.

The chain is built from TRBV20-1 and TRBJ2-7, with D possibly TRBD2 on 5 matching bases. In germline, CDR1 is DFQATT, CDR2 SNEGSKA (reference sequence). Trimming stripped 3 bases from V and 6 bases from J, with 21 bases between. This CDR3 spans 15 amino acids. CDR3 bases: TGCAGTGCTAGTAGCTGGGAGAGGGAGTCCAGCGAGCAGTACTTC. This encodes CSASSWERESSEQYF.

This rearrangement joins TRBV2 to TRBJ1-2; 8 positions match TRBD1. Germline CDR1 is SNHLY and CDR2 is FYNNEI. The CDR3 is 18 residues long. The V gene end was trimmed by 6 bases and the J gene end by 4 bases; junction bases not matched to a gene: 19. The CDR3 nucleotides are TGTGCCAGCAGCCCCGTCCCGGGACAGGCTCCAACCATCTATGGCTACACCTTC. Protein: CASSPVPGQAPTIYGYTF. Variable domain in full (rest from reference TRBV2 and TRBJ1-2): EPEVTQTPSHQVTQMGQEVILRCVPISNHLYFYWYRQILGQKVEFLVSFYNNEISEKSEIFDDQFSVERPDGSNFTLKIRSTKLEDSAMYFCASSPVPGQAPTIYGYTFGSGTRLTVV.

With respect to this clone: The sample holds other DNA sequences that translate to the same CDR3. The chain carries TRBV19 and TRBJ2-3; no firm D call. This CDR3 is 12 amino acids long. V was pared by 1 base and J by 6 bases, with 5 bases between. CDR1 is LNHDA and CDR2 is SQIVND in the germline V gene (reference sequence). Here the CDR3 reads CASSIGPDTQYF. In DNA, the CDR3 is TGTGCCAGTAGTATAGGTCCGGATACGCAGTATTTT.

Only one count was recorded for this clone. CDR3 sequence reads: CAIMSGANVLTF. CDR3 bases: TGTGCCATCATGTCTGGGGCCAACGTCCTGACTTTC. The V and J genes are TRBV28 and TRBJ2-6; no firm D call. CDR1 is MDHEN, CDR2 SYDVKM, per germline. The CDR3 is made up of 12 amino acids. Trimming stripped 10 bases from V and 1 base from J, with 5 bases between.

V is TRBV7-9 and J is TRBJ1-3, with D maybe TRBD1 (5 bases). The CDR3 is 15 amino acids. Germline lookup yields CDR1 SEHNR and CDR2 FQNEAQ (reference sequence). Trimming removed 7 bases from V and 4 bases from J, with 17 bases in between. The CDR3 region has the DNA TGTGCCAGCATCAATGACCGACAGAGAGGAAACACCATATATTTT. Translation gives CASINDRQRGNTIYF.

This clone occurred once. V and J are TRBV4-3 and TRBJ1-6; TRBD1 is a possible D gene (6 bases). Germline values: CDR1 LGHNA, CDR2 YSLEER. Deletions cut 3 bases from V and 8 bases from J, with 14 bases between. This CDR3 is built from 15 residues. The CDR3 reads CASSQETGRHSPLHF. The CDR3 nucleotides read TGCGCCAGCAGCCAGGAGACAGGTCGACATTCACCCCTCCACTTT.